Following are 27 T cell receptor beta chains from one sample sequenced in a study of Graves' ophthalmopathy and Graves' hyperthyroidism. Amplification of TCR beta CDR3 regions used RNA transcripts. An initial RT-PCR round employing HTBI primers preceded a second-round multiplex PCR. From the multiplex PCR reads, TCRdb called clonotypes with MiXCR, one entry per CDR3 protein. The profile shows over a million distinct CDR3 sequences, 36% of them singletons. Sequencing was done on a sample of peripheral blood or thyroid tissue (not recorded which). These receptors were taken from an adult man with Graves' hyperthyroidism.

This clonotype was observed at least ten times. This chain links TRBV5-1 with TRBJ1-5; TRBD1 agrees at 8 bases. The CDR3 contains 13 residues. V dropped 3 bases and J dropped 5; count of bases not matched to a gene: 1. Germline-derived CDR1 and CDR2 are SGHRS and YFSETQ. CDR3 in amino acids: CASSSTGDQPQHF. For the CDR3, the DNA is TGCGCCAGCAGCTCGACAGGGGATCAGCCCCAGCATTTT.

This clonotype was counted ten times or more. This chain uses TRBV7-9 with TRBJ1-2; 7 bases match TRBD1. V was clipped by 3 bases and J by 8 bases; unmatched bases: 12. The CDR3 contains 15 residues. Germline V gene lookup returns CDR1 SEHNR and CDR2 FQNEAQ (reference sequence). Here the CDR3 DNA reads TGTGCCAGCAGCTTCGGGAACTCAGGGGGAAGGGGCTACACCTTC. It yields the protein CASSFGNSGGRGYTF.

With regard to this clonotype: An end of the junction differs from the germline gene, which may be a read error. The CDR3 sequence is CASSQDLQGLHEQYF. The CDR3 bases are TGCGCCAGCAGCCAAGATCTTCAGGGACTCCACGAGCAGTACTTC. The chain combines TRBV11-2 with TRBJ2-7, with D tentatively TRBD2 (6 bases). Germline lookup yields CDR1 SGHAT and CDR2 FQNNGV. The CDR3 runs to 15 residues.

Judged by abundance, this clonotype is medium-sized (0.01 to 0.1%). The V gene is TRBV19, the J gene TRBJ2-6; no clear D gene. The CDR3 has 16 amino acids. V was shortened by 1 base and J by 0 bases, with 7 bases between the two germline ends. Germline-derived CDR1 and CDR2 are LNHDA and SQIVND (reference sequence). The chain's CDR3 is CASSIADGSGANVLTF. The CDR3 coding sequence is TGTGCCAGTAGTATAGCGGACGGCTCTGGGGCCAACGTCCTGACTTTC.

This clonotype was seen ten or more times. The chain joins TRBV2 to TRBJ2-5; D may be TRBD2 (7 bases). V was clipped by 10 bases and J by 3 bases, with 15 bases between them. Germline assignment: CDR1 SNHLY and CDR2 FYNNEI. This CDR3 spans 13 amino acids. CDR3 region: CANLRGREETQYF. The DNA for the CDR3 is TGTGCCAATCTGAGGGGGAGGGAAGAGACCCAGTACTTC.

CDR3 residues: CSVRQRNTEAFF. DNA of the CDR3: TGCAGCGTTAGACAGCGGAACACTGAAGCTTTCTTT. The rearrangement links TRBV29-1 to TRBJ1-1; the D gene is possibly TRBD1 (5 bases). Germline CDR1 is SQVTM and CDR2 is ANQGSEA. The CDR3 consists of 12 residues. The V gene lost 5 bases and the J gene lost 1 base, with 8 bases spanning the gap.

This CDR3 reads CASSERTNEKLFF. CDR3 DNA: TGTGCCAGCAGTGAGAGGACTAATGAAAAACTGTTTTTT. The chain employs TRBV2 and TRBJ1-4; D unclear. V gave up 3 bases and J gave up 2 bases, with 4 bases separating them. Per germline, CDR1 SNHLY and CDR2 FYNNEI. The CDR3 sequence is 13 residues long.

The V gene is TRBV20-1, the J gene TRBJ1-5; 12 bases agree with TRBD1. The J segment lost 5 bases and the V segment lost 7 bases, leaving 6 bases of the junction unmatched. The CDR3 has 14 amino acids. The germline gives CDR1 DFQATT, CDR2 SNEGSKA (reference sequence). CDR3 residues: CSGFGTGGYQPQHF. CDR3 sequence (DNA): TGCAGTGGATTTGGGACAGGGGGCTATCAGCCCCAGCATTTT.

This rearrangement joins TRBV5-1 to TRBJ2-2; 14 positions agree with TRBD2. Unmatched junction bases numbered 3, after V lost 3 bases and J lost 2 bases. The CDR3 has 17 residues. CDR1 is SGHRS and CDR2 is YFSETQ in the germline V gene. As DNA, the CDR3 is TGCGCCAGCAGCTCGACTAGCGGGGGGGCCAACACCGGGGAGCTGTTTTTT. Residues: CASSSTSGGANTGELFF.

The J gene is TRBJ1-3, the V gene TRBV29-1; D is ambiguous. The V gene lost 5 bases and the J gene lost 7 bases, with 3 bases spanning the gap. Germline values: CDR1 SQVTM, CDR2 ANQGSEA. The CDR3 totals 9 residues. The DNA of the CDR3 is TGCAGCGTTAGGAACACCATATATTTT. Translated, it gives CSVRNTIYF. Variable domain in full (rest from reference TRBV29-1 and TRBJ1-3): SAVISQKPSRDICQRGTSLTIQCQVDSQVTMMFWYRQQPGQSLTLIATANQGSEATYESGFVIDKFPISRPNLTFSTLTVSNMSPEDSSIYLCSVRNTIYFGEGSWLTVV.

The V and J genes are TRBV15 and TRBJ2-7, with 7 bases lining up with TRBD2. The germline V gene encodes CDR1 LNHNV and CDR2 YYDKDF (reference sequence). The CDR3 contains 13 residues. V shed 1 base and J 7 bases; nucleotides not matched to a gene: 4. CDR3 amino acids: CATSRASGGEQYF. In DNA, the CDR3 is TGTGCCACCAGCAGAGCTTCGGGGGGTGAGCAGTACTTC.

The chain carries TRBV27 and TRBJ1-2; D unclear. This CDR3 is built from 16 residues. Germline V gene lookup returns CDR1 MNHEY and CDR2 SMNVEV (reference sequence). Trimming stripped 5 bases from V and 0 bases from J, with 16 bases between. The CDR3 sequence is CASSLGWGVPNYGYTF. The DNA of the CDR3 is TGTGCCAGCAGTCTAGGTTGGGGAGTACCTAACTATGGCTACACCTTC.

This clonotype was seen a handful of times. CDR3 nucleotide sequence: TGTGCCAGCAGCCGGGGATTGGGGGGCGTCTCTGGAAACACCATATATTTT. This encodes CASSRGLGGVSGNTIYF. The gene calls are TRBV5-6 and TRBJ1-3, with a weak D call TRBD1 (6 bases). The CDR3 has 17 residues. Trimming pared 4 bases from V and 0 bases from J, leaving 17 bases between. In germline, CDR1 is SGHDT, CDR2 YYEEEE.

J is TRBJ1-2 and V is TRBV29-1, with D maybe TRBD1 (6 bases). The CDR3 covers 14 residues. Trimming left V 4 bases short and J 3 bases short, with 15 bases between. The germline gives CDR1 SQVTM, CDR2 ANQGSEA. The CDR3 DNA sequence: TGCAGCGTTGGGACAGACAGCGGATACTATGGCTACACCTTC. This translates into CSVGTDSGYYGYTF.

The J gene is TRBJ2-2, the V gene TRBV2; D call uncertain. The CDR3 covers 14 residues. The V gene lost 10 bases and the J gene lost 6 bases, with 18 bases spanning the gap. Looked up from germline, CDR1 is SNHLY and CDR2 is FYNNEI. Written as DNA, the CDR3 is TGTGCCACCACTCGACCCGGCGTGGCCGGGGAGCTGTTTTTT. This encodes CATTRPGVAGELFF.

This clonotype has at least ten counts. The J gene is TRBJ1-5, the V gene TRBV7-9; 10 nucleotides match TRBD1. The CDR3 runs 16 residues. In germline, CDR1 is SEHNR, CDR2 FQNEAQ (reference sequence). V was pared by 5 bases and J by 5 bases, with 9 bases of the junction left unmatched. This CDR3 reads CASSPQGTGVDQPQHF. CDR3 coding DNA: TGTGCCAGCAGCCCCCAAGGGACAGGGGTGGATCAGCCCCAGCATTTT.

With regard to this clonotype: One junction end disagrees with the germline gene, perhaps due to a read error. The V gene is TRBV7-2, the J gene TRBJ2-7; D is perhaps TRBD1 (6 bases). CDR1 is SGHTA, CDR2 FQGNSA, per germline. This CDR3 is built from 16 residues. CDR3 DNA: TGTGCCAGCAGCTTAGTGGCAGGGGTATCCTCTTACGAACAGTACTTC. Its protein product is CASSLVAGVSSYEQYF.

This clonotype was observed many times. The chain has TRBV29-1 and TRBJ1-1; a possible D gene is TRBD1 (6 bases). Germline V gives CDR1 SQVTM, CDR2 ANQGSEA. The length of the CDR3 is 16 residues. The V end lost 3 bases, the J end lost 5 bases, and 22 bases lay between the germline ends. The CDR3 is CSVDLWQGRVGTEAFF. CDR3 bases: TGCAGCGTTGATTTATGGCAGGGGCGAGTGGGGACTGAAGCTTTCTTT. The whole variable domain, filled in from reference TRBV29-1 and TRBJ1-1, reads SAVISQKPSRDICQRGTSLTIQCQVDSQVTMMFWYRQQPGQSLTLIATANQGSEATYESGFVIDKFPISRPNLTFSTLTVSNMSPEDSSIYLCSVDLWQGRVGTEAFFGQGTRLTVV.

As to this clonotype: The junction and the germline gene differ at one end; a read error may be behind it. J is TRBJ2-2 and V is TRBV9, with TRBD1 identical over 7 bases. CDR1 and CDR2 (germline): SGDLS, YYNGEE. The CDR3 is made up of 15 amino acids. In nucleotides, the CDR3 is TGCGCCAGCAACCTAGACAGGGTGGACACCGGGGAGCTGTTTTTT. Translation: CASNLDRVDTGELFF.

In its sample, this clonotype was seen a few times. The gene calls are TRBV6-2 or TRBV6-3 and TRBJ2-7; 8 bases agree with TRBD2. Germline trimming cut 4 bases from V and 6 bases from J; bases unmatched to any gene: 5. Germline V CDR1 and CDR2: MNHEY, SVGEGT. This CDR3 region has 13 residues. The CDR3 DNA is TGTGCCAGCAGTTGGACTAGCTTTTTCGAGCAGTACTTC. Translation: CASSWTSFFEQYF.

Points on this clonotype: One base away lies a much larger clone, so this may be a sequencing read error. This chain uses TRBV7-2 with TRBJ1-1; 7 nucleotides line up with TRBD1. Losses at the gene ends were 3 bases for V and 1 base for J; bases not matched to a gene: 8. This CDR3 is 16 amino acids long. Per the germline V gene, CDR1 is SGHTA and CDR2 is FQGNSA. The CDR3, as DNA: TGTGCCAGCAGCTTTAGTCCTCGGACAGGGAACACTGAAGCTTTCTTT. Its translation: CASSFSPRTGNTEAFF.

This chain links TRBV25-1 with TRBJ2-2, with 10 bases that match TRBD1. Looked up from germline, CDR1 is MGHDK and CDR2 is SYGVNS. V shed 3 bases, J shed 3 bases, and the junction held 7 bases outside the gene matches. The CDR3 totals 17 residues. The CDR3 spells CASSDPGQGPDTGELFF. The CDR3 DNA follows: TGTGCCAGCAGTGACCCGGGACAGGGGCCTGACACCGGGGAGCTGTTTTTT.

This clonotype was detected ten times or more. V gene TRBV15 combines with J gene TRBJ1-3; 9 bases map to TRBD1. Germline V gene sequence: CDR1 LNHNV, CDR2 YYDKDF (reference sequence). V trimming: 3 bases; J trimming: 2 bases; junction bases outside the gene matches: 5. The CDR3 extends over 16 amino acids. Written as DNA, the CDR3 is TGTGCCACCAGCAGCACAGGGGGCCTCGCTGGAAACACCATATATTTT. Translated: CATSSTGGLAGNTIYF.

The genes are TRBV2 and TRBJ2-2; D is uncertain. Trimming stripped 6 bases from V and 3 bases from J, with 17 bases between. The germline gives CDR1 SNHLY, CDR2 FYNNEI. This CDR3 is 16 amino acids long. DNA of the CDR3: TGTGCCAGCAGCTCCTCCAGTGGGTTCTACACCGGGGAGCTGTTTTTT. Encoded protein: CASSSSSGFYTGELFF. The complete variable domain, with remaining parts taken from reference TRBV2 and TRBJ2-2, reads EPEVTQTPSHQVTQMGQEVILRCVPISNHLYFYWYRQILGQKVEFLVSFYNNEISEKSEIFDDQFSVERPDGSNFTLKIRSTKLEDSAMYFCASSSSSGFYTGELFFGEGSRLTVL.

This clonotype came up many times. The chain links TRBV14 to TRBJ2-5; no firm D call. Between the trimmed V and J ends, which lost 2 bases and 4 bases, there was a span of 5 bases. Per germline, CDR1 SGHDN and CDR2 FVKESK. There are 12 residues in the CDR3. CDR3: CASSQHGETQYF. In DNA form, the CDR3 reads TGTGCCAGCAGCCAACATGGAGAGACCCAGTACTTC.

This clonotype has a count of ten or more. The chain carries TRBV24-1 and TRBJ1-2, with a tentative D call TRBD1 (6 bases). In germline, CDR1 is KGHDR, CDR2 SFDVKD. Between the trimmed V and J ends, which lost 3 bases and 8 bases, there was a span of 15 bases. This CDR3 has 14 residues. The CDR3, as DNA: TGTGCCACCAGTGATCACAGGGTAATAGGGGGCTACACCTTC. It codes for CATSDHRVIGGYTF.

The chain combines TRBV12-3 or TRBV12-4 with TRBJ2-5; D is possibly TRBD1 (5 bases). The CDR3 length is 13 residues. V lost 6 bases to trimming and J lost 5 bases, with 13 bases between them. The CDR3 loop is CASRKQVGETQYF. DNA for the CDR3: TGTGCCAGCAGAAAACAGGTGGGGGAGACCCAGTACTTC.